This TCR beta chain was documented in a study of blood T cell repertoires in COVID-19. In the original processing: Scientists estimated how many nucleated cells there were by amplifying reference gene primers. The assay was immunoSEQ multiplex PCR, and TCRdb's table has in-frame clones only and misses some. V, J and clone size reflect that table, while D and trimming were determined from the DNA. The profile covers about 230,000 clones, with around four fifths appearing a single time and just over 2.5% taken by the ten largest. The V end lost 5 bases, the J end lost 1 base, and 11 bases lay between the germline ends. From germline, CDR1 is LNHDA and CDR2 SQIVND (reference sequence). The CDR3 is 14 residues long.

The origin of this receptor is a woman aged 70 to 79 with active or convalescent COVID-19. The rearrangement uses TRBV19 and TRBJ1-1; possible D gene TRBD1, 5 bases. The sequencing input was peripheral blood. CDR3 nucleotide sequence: TGTGCCAGTAGTCCCGACAGAGAGAACACTGAAGCTTTCTTT. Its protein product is CASSPDRENTEAFF.